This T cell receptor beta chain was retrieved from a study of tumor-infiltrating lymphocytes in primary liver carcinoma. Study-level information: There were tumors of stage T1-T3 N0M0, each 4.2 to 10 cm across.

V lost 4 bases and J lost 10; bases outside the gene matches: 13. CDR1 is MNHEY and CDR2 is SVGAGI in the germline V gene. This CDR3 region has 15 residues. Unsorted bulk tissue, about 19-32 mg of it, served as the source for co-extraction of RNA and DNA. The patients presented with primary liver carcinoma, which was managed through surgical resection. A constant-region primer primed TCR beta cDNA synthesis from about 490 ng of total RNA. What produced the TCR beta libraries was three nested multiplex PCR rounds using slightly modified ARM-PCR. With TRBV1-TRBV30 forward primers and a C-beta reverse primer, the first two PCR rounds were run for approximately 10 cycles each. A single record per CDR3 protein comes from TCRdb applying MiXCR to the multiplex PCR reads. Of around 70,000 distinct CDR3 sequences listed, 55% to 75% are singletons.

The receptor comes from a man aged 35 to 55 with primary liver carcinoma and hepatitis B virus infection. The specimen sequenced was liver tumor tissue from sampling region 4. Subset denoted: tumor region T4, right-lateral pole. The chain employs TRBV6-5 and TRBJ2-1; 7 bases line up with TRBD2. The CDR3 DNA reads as TGTGCCAGCAGTTCCCTCGGAGGCGGGAGCACAGAGCAGTTCTTC. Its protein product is CASSSLGGGSTEQFF.